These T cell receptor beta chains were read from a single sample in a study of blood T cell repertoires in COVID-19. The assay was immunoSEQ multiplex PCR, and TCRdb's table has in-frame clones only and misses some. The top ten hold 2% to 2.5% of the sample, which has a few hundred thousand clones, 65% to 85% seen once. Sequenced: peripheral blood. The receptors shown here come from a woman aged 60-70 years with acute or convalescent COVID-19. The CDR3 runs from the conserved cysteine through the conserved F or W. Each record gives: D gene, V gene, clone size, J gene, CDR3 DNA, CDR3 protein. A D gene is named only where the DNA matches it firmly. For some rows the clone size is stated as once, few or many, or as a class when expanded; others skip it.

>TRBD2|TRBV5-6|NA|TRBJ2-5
TGTGCCAGCTTCTATCTAGCGGGGGGGACAGAGACCCAGTACTTC
CASFYLAGGTETQYF
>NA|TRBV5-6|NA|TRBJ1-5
TGTGCCAGCAGCGTAGAGCGGGGGCCCCAGCATTTT
CASSVERGPQHF
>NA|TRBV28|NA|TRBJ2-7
TGTGCCACTCGCATCCGGGGTCCCTACGAGCAGTACTTC
CATRIRGPYEQYF
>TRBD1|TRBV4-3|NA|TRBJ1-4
TGCGCCAGCAGCCAAGGGGGACAGGGGGCTAATGAAAAACTGTTTTTT
CASSQGGQGANEKLFF
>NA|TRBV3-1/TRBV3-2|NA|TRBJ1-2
TGTGCCAGCAGCCAAGATGCAAACCGGGGGGGCTACACCTTC
CASSQDANRGGYTF
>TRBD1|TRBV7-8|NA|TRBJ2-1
TGTGCCAGCAGCTTAGGCAGGGGGTCCCCTGAGCAGTTCTTC
CASSLGRGSPEQFF
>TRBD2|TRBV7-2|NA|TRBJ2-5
TGTGCCAGCAGCTTAGCGGTCGCTAGCGGGGCACAGTACTTC
CASSLAVASGAQYF
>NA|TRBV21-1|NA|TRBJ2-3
TGTGCCAGCAGCAAAGGCACAGGGGGATGGACAGATACGCAGTATTTT
CASSKGTGGWTDTQYF
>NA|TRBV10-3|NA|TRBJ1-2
TGTGCCATCAGTGACCGTCCGGAGCGCTATGGCTACACCTTC
CAISDRPERYGYTF
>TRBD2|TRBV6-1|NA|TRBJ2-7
TGTGCCAGCAGTGAAGTGGCGGGGGGGTCCTACGAGCAGTACTTC
CASSEVAGGSYEQYF
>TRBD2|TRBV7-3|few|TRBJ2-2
TGTGCCAGCAGCCCTAGCGGGGTGGCCGGGGAGCTGTTTTTT
CASSPSGVAGELFF
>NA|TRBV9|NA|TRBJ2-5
TGTGCCAGCAGCCCTGGACAGTTCCAAGAGACCCAGTACTTC
CASSPGQFQETQYF
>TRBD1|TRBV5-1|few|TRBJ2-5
TGCGCCAGCAGCGCAACCACAGGGGGCGGGTCGGAGACCCAGTACTTC
CASSATTGGGSETQYF
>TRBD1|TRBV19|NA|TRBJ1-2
TGTGCCAGTAGACCACAGGGGGCCAACTATGGCTACACCTTC
CASRPQGANYGYTF
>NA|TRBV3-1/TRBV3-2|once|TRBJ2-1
TGTGCCAGCAGCCAAGTAGCAGGGGACTACAATGAGCAGTTCTTC
CASSQVAGDYNEQFF
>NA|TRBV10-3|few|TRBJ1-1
TGTGCCATCAGGAGGGACGGAGGGATGGGTGAAGCTTTCTTT
CAIRRDGGMGEAFF
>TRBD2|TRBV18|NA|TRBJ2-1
TGTGCCAGCTCCCCCCCCAGCGGGGGGGTGGATGAGCAGTTCTTC
CASSPPSGGVDEQFF
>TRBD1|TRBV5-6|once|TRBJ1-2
TGTGCCAGCAGCTCTCCGGGACAGGGTTATGGCTACACCTTC
CASSSPGQGYGYTF
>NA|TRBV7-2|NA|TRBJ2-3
TGTGCCAGCAGCTTATACACAGATACGCAGTATTTT
CASSLYTDTQYF
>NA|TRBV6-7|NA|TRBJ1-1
TGTGCCAGCAGTTACTCGAGGCCATTACTAGCTGAAGCTTTCTTT
CASSYSRPLLAEAFF
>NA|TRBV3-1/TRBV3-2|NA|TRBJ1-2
TGTGCCAGCAGCCCGGATGAAAACGGGAGAAAGGGCTACACCTTC
CASSPDENGRKGYTF
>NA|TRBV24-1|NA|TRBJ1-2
TGTGCCACCAGCGACGGACTGCACTATGGCTACACCTTC
CATSDGLHYGYTF
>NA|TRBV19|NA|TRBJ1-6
TGTGCCAGTATATCCGACTCTGCCCCGAATTCACCCCTCCACTTT
CASISDSAPNSPLHF
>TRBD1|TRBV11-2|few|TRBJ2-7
TGTGCCAGCAGCCGCCCGGGACAGGGGTACGAGCAGTACTTC
CASSRPGQGYEQYF
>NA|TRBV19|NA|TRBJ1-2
TGTGCCAGTAGAAGGACCTTGGGGAGGGCCTACTATGGCTACACCTTC
CASRRTLGRAYYGYTF
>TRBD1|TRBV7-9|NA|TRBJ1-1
TGTGCCAGCAGCAGACAGGGGGTAAACACTGAAGCTTTCTTT
CASSRQGVNTEAFF
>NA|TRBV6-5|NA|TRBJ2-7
TGTGCCAGCAGTTACTCGGAGTTCCCGACGGTCGAGCAGTACTTC
CASSYSEFPTVEQYF
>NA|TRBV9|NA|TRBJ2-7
TGTGCCAGCAGCGTAGGTGGGGGGGCTCCTCACGAGCAGTACTTC
CASSVGGGAPHEQYF
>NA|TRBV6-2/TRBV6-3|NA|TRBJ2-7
TGTGCCAGCAGTGACTATTACTACGAGCAGTACTTC
CASSDYYYEQYF
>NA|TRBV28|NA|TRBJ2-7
TGTGCCAGCAGCGTAGGTTGGGGAGTCCTGTCCATCGAGCAGTACTTC
CASSVGWGVLSIEQYF
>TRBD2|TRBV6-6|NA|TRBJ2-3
TGTGCCAGCAGCGTCGGGAGGGCCCGCACAGATACGCAGTATTTT
CASSVGRARTDTQYF
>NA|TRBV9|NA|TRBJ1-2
TGTGCCAGCAGCCCTACCCCTACGGGAGTTAGGAGGGCGGATGGCTACACCTTC
CASSPTPTGVRRADGYTF
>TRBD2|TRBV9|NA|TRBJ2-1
TGTGCCAGCAGCTCGCCGGGGGGCAATGAGCAGTTCTTC
CASSSPGGNEQFF
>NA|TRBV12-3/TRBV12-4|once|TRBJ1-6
TGTGCCAGCAGCGGCTCCTATAATTCACCCCTCCACTTT
CASSGSYNSPLHF
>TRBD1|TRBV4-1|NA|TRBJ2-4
TGCGCCAGCAGCCAAGATTCGGAGACAGGGGTTATTCAGTACTTC
CASSQDSETGVIQYF
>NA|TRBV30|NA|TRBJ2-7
TGTGCCTGGAGACAGGGACTATTATACGAGCAGTACTTC
CAWRQGLLYEQYF
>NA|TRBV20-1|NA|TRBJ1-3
TGCAGTGCTAGTCTAGGGGCTGGAAACACCATATATTTT
CSASLGAGNTIYF
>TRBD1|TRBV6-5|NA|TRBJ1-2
TGTGCCAGCAGCCCACAGGGGGGCTATGGCTACACCTTC
CASSPQGGYGYTF
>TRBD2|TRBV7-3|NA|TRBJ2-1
TGTGCCAGCAGCTTTATCCGGGGGGGCCCCAATGAGCAGTTCTTC
CASSFIRGGPNEQFF